A single sample gave rise to the 25 T cell receptor beta chains below, sequenced in a study of cytomegalovirus exposure and HLA in healthy donors. This PCR relied on a set of 60 Vbeta primers and 13 Jbeta primers. The method was immunoSEQ multiplex PCR; TCRdb's version includes in-frame clones alone and lacks a portion of them. The sample shows over 150,000 clones, 82% of them seen only once. The sequenced sample consisted of PBMCs. These receptors came from a girl aged 10 to 17 in good health and CMV-seropositive.

V gene TRBV20-1 combines with J gene TRBJ1-2, with no clear D. V dropped 2 bases and J dropped 4 bases, with 5 bases sitting between them. The CDR3 runs to 11 residues. Germline lookup yields CDR1 DFQATT and CDR2 SNEGSKA (reference sequence). CDR3 sequence reads: CSARPLYGYTF. DNA for the CDR3: TGCAGTGCTAGACCCCTCTATGGCTACACCTTC.

The V gene is TRBV5-1, the J gene TRBJ1-2; perhaps TRBD1 as D (5 bases). V lost 4 bases and J 1 base, leaving 8 bases between the germline ends. CDR1 and CDR2 (germline): SGHRS, YFSETQ. The CDR3 length is 13 residues. CDR3 amino acids: CASSLQGNYGYTF. The CDR3 coding sequence is TGCGCCAGCAGCCTCCAGGGTAACTATGGCTACACCTTC. The complete variable domain, with remaining parts taken from reference TRBV5-1 and TRBJ1-2, reads KAGVTQTPRYLIKTRGQQVTLSCSPISGHRSVSWYQQTPGQGLQFLFEYFSETQRNKGNFPGRFSGRQFSNSRSEMNVSTLELGDSALYLCASSLQGNYGYTFGSGTRLTVV.

The chain employs TRBV6-6 and TRBJ1-2; D unresolved. Germline V gene data show CDR1 as MNHNY and CDR2 as SVGAGI (reference sequence). The CDR3 extends over 11 amino acids. V gave up 10 bases and J gave up 5 bases, with 11 bases separating them. The chain's CDR3 is CATASGYGYTF. The DNA of the CDR3 is TGTGCCACAGCGAGTGGGTATGGCTACACCTTC.

The count of this clone is one. The chain is built from TRBV5-1 and TRBJ2-5; weak D call: TRBD1 (5 bases). The germline V and J ends were trimmed by 0 bases and 3 bases, with 9 bases remaining between them. This CDR3 is built from 14 residues. The germline V gene encodes CDR1 SGHRS and CDR2 YFSETQ. CDR3 loop: CASSLDRNKETQYF. CDR3 nucleotides: TGCGCCAGCAGCTTGGACAGGAACAAAGAGACCCAGTACTTC.

The rearrangement links TRBV30 to TRBJ2-7; D unclear. Trimming removed 5 bases from V and 6 bases from J, with 11 bases in between. Per germline, CDR1 GTSNPN and CDR2 SVGIG (reference sequence). This CDR3 has 11 residues. The CDR3 region is CAWEFTSEQYF. The CDR3 nucleotides are TGTGCCTGGGAATTCACTTCCGAGCAGTACTTC.

The rearrangement uses TRBV5-4 and TRBJ2-3; TRBD2 aligns across 8 bases. Germline CDR1 SGHNT, CDR2 YYREEE (reference sequence). V dropped 4 bases and J dropped 3; count of bases not matched to a gene: 13. The CDR3 is 17 amino acids. The DNA of the CDR3 is TGTGCCAGCAGCGGACGGGTCGGGGGGGGCGGTACAGATACGCAGTATTTT. Amino acid sequence: CASSGRVGGGGTDTQYF.

V gene TRBV7-3 combines with J gene TRBJ2-5; TRBD2 matches 9 bases. Trimming at V came to 2 bases and at J to 5 bases, leaving 3 bases not matched to a gene. This CDR3 comprises 14 residues. Germline CDR1 reads SGHTA; CDR2 reads FQGTGA. This CDR3 is CASSLAGGPETQYF. The CDR3 coding sequence is TGTGCCAGCAGCTTAGCGGGAGGGCCCGAGACCCAGTACTTC.

The chain has TRBV19 and TRBJ1-4; D possibly corresponds to TRBD1 (5 bases). V was cut by 4 bases and J by 14 bases, with 23 bases left in between. The CDR3 extends over 15 amino acids. From germline, CDR1 is LNHDA and CDR2 SQIVND (reference sequence). DNA of the CDR3: TGTGCCAGTAGTACCTATCGGGACTATTTAATTCAGCTGTTTTTT. Translated, it gives CASSTYRDYLIQLFF. Based on the CDR3 plus reference TRBV19 and TRBJ1-4, the full variable domain is DGGITQSPKYLFRKEGQNVTLSCEQNLNHDAMYWYRQDPGQGLRLIYYSQIVNDFQKGDIAEGYSVSREKKESFPLTVTSAQKNPTAFYLCASSTYRDYLIQLFFGSGTQLSVL.

This clone was recorded only once. The chain recombines TRBV30 with TRBJ2-7; 10 positions match TRBD2. This CDR3 region has 16 residues. The V gene end was trimmed by 1 base and the J gene end by 0 bases; junction bases not matched to a gene: 6. CDR1 GTSNPN and CDR2 SVGIG come from the germline V gene (reference sequence). CDR3 in DNA: TGTGCCTGGAGTGGAACCGGGACTAGCGTCTCCTACGAGCAGTACTTC. It specifies CAWSGTGTSVSYEQYF. The variable domain in full, with the rest retrieved from reference TRBV30 and TRBJ2-7, is SQTIHQWPATLVQPVGSPLSLECTVEGTSNPNLYWYRQAAGRGLQLLFYSVGIGQISSEVPQNLSASRPQDRQFILSSKKLLLSDSGFYLCAWSGTGTSVSYEQYFGPGTRLTVT.

The rearrangement joins TRBV11-2 to TRBJ1-1; D call uncertain. There are 14 residues in the CDR3. Trimming took off 0 bases at V and 4 bases at J, with 9 bases between the two ends. Germline CDR1 is SGHAT and CDR2 is FQNNGV. The CDR3 coding sequence is TGTGCCAGCAGCTTAGACAACAGCCCCACTGAAGCTTTCTTT. Its translation: CASSLDNSPTEAFF.

This chain uses TRBV5-1 with TRBJ2-5; 12 bases align to TRBD2. The CDR3 runs to 16 residues. Germline V gene sequence: CDR1 SGHRS, CDR2 YFSETQ. Losses at the gene ends were 0 bases for V and 3 bases for J; bases not matched to a gene: 3. As DNA, the CDR3 is TGCGCCAGCAGCTTGGGATCTAGCGGGGGGGAAGAGACCCAGTACTTC. Translating gives CASSLGSSGGEETQYF.

The V and J genes are TRBV19 and TRBJ2-6; 8 bases map to TRBD2. V lost 5 bases and J lost 4; bases outside the gene matches: 7. Germline CDR1 and CDR2: LNHDA and SQIVND (reference sequence). The CDR3 consists of 16 residues. CDR3 sequence (DNA): TGTGCCAGTAGTTATAGCGGGGTCGTGGGGGCCAACGTCCTGACTTTC. Translated, it gives CASSYSGVVGANVLTF.

This clone was detected only a few times. The chain couples TRBV11-2 to TRBJ2-7; TRBD2 aligns across 13 bases. J lost 4 bases, V lost 5 bases, and 5 bases had no gene match. The germline CDR1 and CDR2 sequences are SGHAT and FQNNGV. This CDR3 has 15 residues. This CDR3 is CASSQTSGRQYEQYF. In nucleotides, the CDR3 is TGTGCCAGCAGCCAGACTAGCGGGAGGCAGTACGAGCAGTACTTC.

The V and J genes are TRBV27 and TRBJ2-3, with D possibly TRBD1 on 7 matching bases. CDR1 MNHEY and CDR2 SMNVEV come from the germline V gene (reference sequence). The CDR3 extends over 17 amino acids. V was trimmed by 2 bases and J by 4 bases, leaving 19 bases between them. Here the CDR3 reads CASSLPSTGRIPDTQYF. The CDR3 bases are TGTGCCAGCAGTTTACCCTCGACAGGGAGGATCCCAGATACGCAGTATTTT.

This clone was counted between two and nine times. The chain uses TRBV7-6 and TRBJ1-4, with D maybe TRBD1 (6 bases). The germline V and J ends were trimmed by 7 bases and 7 bases, with 13 bases remaining between them. The CDR3 covers 13 residues. Germline lookup yields CDR1 SGHVS and CDR2 FNYEAQ. CDR3 region: CASTHRGGEKLFF. The CDR3 DNA reads TGTGCCAGCACCCACCGAGGGGGTGAAAAACTGTTTTTT.

The chain is built from TRBV30 and TRBJ1-3; 9 positions match TRBD1. V lost 2 bases to trimming and J lost 1 base; unmatched junction nucleotides: 3. The germline V gene has CDR1 GTSNPN and CDR2 SVGIG (reference sequence). The CDR3 has 15 residues. The DNA of the CDR3 is TGTGCCTGGAGTCCCGGGACAGGGTCTGGAAACACCATATATTTT. This encodes CAWSPGTGSGNTIYF.

This clone is a singleton in its sample. The chain joins TRBV7-8 to TRBJ2-7; a weak D match, TRBD2 (6 bases). Germline V gene lookup returns CDR1 SGHVS and CDR2 FQNEAQ. The CDR3 consists of 12 residues. The germline V and J ends were trimmed by 2 bases and 7 bases, with 9 bases remaining between them. The CDR3 DNA reads as TGTGCCAGCAGCTTAAAGGGACTGGAGCAGTACTTC. Encoded protein: CASSLKGLEQYF.

The chain has TRBV5-1 and TRBJ2-1, with D maybe TRBD1 (5 bases). Germline CDR1 is SGHRS and CDR2 is YFSETQ. There are 10 residues in the CDR3. The V gene lost 8 bases and the J gene lost 7 bases, with 7 bases spanning the gap. The CDR3 reads CASRGNEQFF. The CDR3 region has the DNA TGCGCCAGTAGGGGTAATGAGCAGTTCTTC.

The gene calls are TRBV9 and TRBJ2-7, with 11 bases that match TRBD1. The junction had 4 bases not matched to a gene; V was cut back by 3 bases and J by 2 bases. Germline CDR1 is SGDLS and CDR2 is YYNGEE. The CDR3 loop spans 15 amino acids. The CDR3: CASSAPGQGAYEQYF. The CDR3 nucleotides read TGTGCCAGCAGCGCCCCGGGACAGGGGGCCTACGAGCAGTACTTC.

This clone was observed once. The chain recombines TRBV10-3 with TRBJ2-7; 9 positions match TRBD1. The CDR3 runs 15 residues. Trimming took 6 bases from V and 5 from J; bases not matched to a gene: 11. From germline, CDR1 is ENHRY and CDR2 SYGVKD. CDR3: CAIRGSGQGLHEQYF. The DNA of the CDR3 is TGTGCCATCAGAGGAAGTGGACAGGGGTTACACGAGCAGTACTTC.

This clone was picked up a small number of times. The chain links TRBV6-5 to TRBJ1-5; 8 nucleotides align to TRBD1. Trimming cost V 0 bases and J 4 bases; bases outside gene matches: 2. There are 15 residues in the CDR3. Germline loops: CDR1 MNHEY, CDR2 SVGAGI. The CDR3 region has the DNA TGTGCCAGCAGTTACTCGACAGGGGCAAATCAGCCCCAGCATTTT. As protein: CASSYSTGANQPQHF.

The chain combines TRBV11-3 with TRBJ2-1; 9 bases are shared with TRBD1. This CDR3 contains 17 residues. CDR1 and CDR2 (germline): SGHNT, YENEEA. The junction had 10 bases not matched to a gene; V was cut back by 5 bases and J by 2 bases. The CDR3 sequence is CASSPRQRTGAYNEQFF. In DNA, the CDR3 is TGTGCCAGCAGCCCCCGTCAAAGGACAGGGGCCTACAATGAGCAGTTCTTC.

The chain has TRBV30 and TRBJ2-1; weak D call: TRBD1 (5 bases). The CDR3 extends over 14 amino acids. Germline V gives CDR1 GTSNPN, CDR2 SVGIG (reference sequence). Trimming removed 4 bases at V and 0 bases at J, with 10 bases between. The CDR3 is CAWTTVSSYNEQFF. As DNA, the CDR3 is TGTGCCTGGACGACAGTGAGCTCCTACAATGAGCAGTTCTTC.

The V gene is TRBV4-1, the J gene TRBJ1-1; D might be TRBD1 (5 bases). Trimming stripped 1 base from V and 0 bases from J, with 12 bases between. The CDR3 is 16 residues long. Per the germline V gene, CDR1 is MGHRA and CDR2 is YSYEKL. The CDR3 nucleotides are TGCGCCAGCAGCCAAGTACTCGGACAACTGAACACTGAAGCTTTCTTT. It translates to CASSQVLGQLNTEAFF.

This rearrangement joins TRBV11-3 to TRBJ2-1; D unclear. The ends were cut back, 0 bases at V and 9 bases at J, with 6 bases in the middle. Germline loops: CDR1 SGHNT, CDR2 YENEEA. CDR3 length: 12 residues. CDR3 nucleotides: TGTGCCAGCAGCTTAGAGGCTAGTGAGCAGTTCTTC. It codes for CASSLEASEQFF.